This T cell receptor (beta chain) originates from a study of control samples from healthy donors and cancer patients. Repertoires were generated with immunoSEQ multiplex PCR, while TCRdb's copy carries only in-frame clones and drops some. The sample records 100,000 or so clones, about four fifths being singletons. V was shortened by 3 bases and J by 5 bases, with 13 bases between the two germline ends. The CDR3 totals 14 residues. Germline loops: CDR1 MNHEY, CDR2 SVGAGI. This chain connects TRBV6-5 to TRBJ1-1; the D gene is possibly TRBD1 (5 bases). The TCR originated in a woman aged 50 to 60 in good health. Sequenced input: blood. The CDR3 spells CASSYAGPSTEAFF. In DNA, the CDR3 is TGTGCCAGCAGTTATGCGGGGCCGTCGACTGAAGCTTTCTTT.